What follows describes a single T cell receptor beta chain. Its antigen is unknown. Generation of TCR beta cDNA was performed by 5'RACE template switching incorporating UMIs. TCRdb processed the 5' RACE reads again and assigns one entry to each CDR3 protein, with no DNA. The clone table shows approximately 550,000 distinct CDR3 sequences, with the ten largest holding 3.5% to 4.5%. This record comes from a study of T cells expressing NK-cell markers. Overall study context: Source material for TCR beta repertoires consisted of sorted CD3+CD56+NKG2C+, CD3+CD56+NKG2C- and CD3+CD56-NKG2C+ T cells.

CDR3 length equals 17 residues. Germline loops: CDR1 SGHRS, CDR2 YFSETQ. General study results and limits: The HCMV specificity of the expanded NKG2C+ T cell clones stayed unresolved. The CD3+CD56-NKG2C+ fraction of several donors was also led by these clonotypes.

The V gene is TRBV5-1, the J gene TRBJ2-5; the D gene TCRdb calls, TRBD1, cannot be checked with no DNA. The sequenced sample was blood T cells: a sorted CD56 or NKG2C T cell subset, CD4+ or CD8+ T cells, or bulk PBMC T cells (not recorded which). This sequence originates from a man between 18 and 29 years old in good health. CDR3: CASSPTFARDREETQYF.